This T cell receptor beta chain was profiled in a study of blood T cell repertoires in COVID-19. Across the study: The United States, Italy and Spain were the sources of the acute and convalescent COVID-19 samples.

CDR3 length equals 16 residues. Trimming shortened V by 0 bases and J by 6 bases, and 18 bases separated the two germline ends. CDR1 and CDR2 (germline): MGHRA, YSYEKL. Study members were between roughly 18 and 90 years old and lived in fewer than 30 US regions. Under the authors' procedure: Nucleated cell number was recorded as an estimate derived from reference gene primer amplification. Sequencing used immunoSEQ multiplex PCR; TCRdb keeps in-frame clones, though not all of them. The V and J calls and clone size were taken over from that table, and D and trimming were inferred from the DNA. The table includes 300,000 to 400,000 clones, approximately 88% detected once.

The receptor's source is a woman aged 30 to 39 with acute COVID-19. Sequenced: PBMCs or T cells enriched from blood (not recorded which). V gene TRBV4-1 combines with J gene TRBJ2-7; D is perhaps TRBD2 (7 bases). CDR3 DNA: TGCGCCAGCAGCCAAGATATCGGTCGGGGGGCGGGCGAGCAGTACTTC. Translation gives CASSQDIGRGAGEQYF.